One TCR beta chain is described in this entry. Its antigen is unidentified. The sample originates from a study of Graves' ophthalmopathy and Graves' hyperthyroidism. Points from the study as a whole: The 13-signature model separated ophthalmopathy from stable hyperthyroidism at around 88% sensitivity and about 81% specificity. Progression of ophthalmopathy was predicted by the model with more than 70% sensitivity and under 85% specificity. Blood shared most expanded thyroid clonotypes above 0.001 frequency.

As the template, RNA transcripts were used to amplify TCR beta CDR3 regions. The first round was an RT-PCR with HTBI primers, and the second round was a multiplex PCR. TCRdb reanalysed the multiplex PCR reads using MiXCR and keeps one entry per CDR3 protein. The data contain about 39,000 distinct CDR3 sequences, approximately 55% of them singletons. This sequence was found in an adult woman with stable Graves' hyperthyroidism. Material for sequencing was peripheral blood.

This chain's CDR3 is CASKTSAANTGELFF. The CDR3 DNA reads TGTGCCAGCAAGACTAGCGCGGCGAACACCGGGGAGCTGTTTTTT. The V call is TRBV2, the J call TRBJ2-2, with 8 bases identical to TRBD2. Trimming removed 7 bases from V and 0 bases from J; junction bases left unmatched: 4. The germline V gene has CDR1 SNHLY and CDR2 FYNNEI. CDR3 length: 15 amino acids.